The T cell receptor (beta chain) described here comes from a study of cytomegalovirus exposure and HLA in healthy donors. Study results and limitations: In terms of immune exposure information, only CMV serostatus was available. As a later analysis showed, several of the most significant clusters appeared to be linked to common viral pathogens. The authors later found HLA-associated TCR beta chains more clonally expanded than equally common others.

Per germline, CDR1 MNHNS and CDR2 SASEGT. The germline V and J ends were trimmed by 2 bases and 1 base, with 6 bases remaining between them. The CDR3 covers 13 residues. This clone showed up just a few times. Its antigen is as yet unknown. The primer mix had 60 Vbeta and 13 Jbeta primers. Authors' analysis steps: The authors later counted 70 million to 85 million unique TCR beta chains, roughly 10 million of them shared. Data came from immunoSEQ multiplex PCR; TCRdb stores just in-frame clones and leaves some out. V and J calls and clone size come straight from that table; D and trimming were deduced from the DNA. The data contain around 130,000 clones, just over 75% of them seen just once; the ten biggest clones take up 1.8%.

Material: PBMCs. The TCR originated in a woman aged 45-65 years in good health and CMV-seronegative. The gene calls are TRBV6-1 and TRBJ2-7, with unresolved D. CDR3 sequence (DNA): TGTGCCAGCAGTGAATCCAGGTCCTACGAGCAGTACTTC. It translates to CASSESRSYEQYF.